Presented here are 27 T cell receptor beta chains from one specimen sequenced in a study of shared clonotypes between healthy human individuals. Sequencing used immunoSEQ multiplex PCR; TCRdb keeps in-frame clones, though not all of them. The sample has under 1,100,000 clones, 70% to 80% seen once. The sample taken for sequencing was memory CD4+ T cells from PBMCs. As for subset: CD45RA-negative fraction. These receptor sequences come from a man between 18 and 29 years old in good health. Some clones in this sample may be carry-over from other donors' samples.

In the case of this clone: A clone one base away is much larger, so this may be a read error. The chain employs TRBV7-9 and TRBJ2-7, with 9 bases fitting TRBD2. The J segment lost 3 bases and the V segment lost 1 base, leaving 4 bases of the junction unmatched. CDR3 size: 15 residues. Looked up from germline, CDR1 is SEHNR and CDR2 is FQNEAQ (reference sequence). CDR3 amino acids: CASSLGSSGNYEQYF. DNA of the CDR3: TGTGCCAGCAGCTTAGGGTCTAGCGGGAACTACGAGCAGTACTTC.

A word on this clone: Only one base separates this from a far larger clonotype, so it likely reflects a read error. Additional DNA sequences in this sample encode the identical CDR3. This sequence joins TRBV28 and TRBJ1-2; D is undetermined. Per germline, CDR1 MDHEN and CDR2 SYDVKM. This CDR3 has 13 residues. In DNA form, the CDR3 reads TGTGCCAGCAGTTTACCCACGGCCTATGGCTATACCTTC. Translated, it gives CASSLPTAYGYTF.

On this clone itself: The junction differs from germline at one of its ends, possibly a read error. The rearrangement links TRBV29-1 to TRBJ1-1; TRBD1 might be the D (5 bases). The germline gives CDR1 SQVTM, CDR2 ANQGSEA. The CDR3 is 13 residues long. CDR3: CGVGVQENTEAFF. The CDR3 coding sequence is TGCGGCGTTGGGGTACAGGAGAACACTGAAGCTTTCTTT.

The chain combines TRBV28 with TRBJ1-2; no definite D call. Germline assignment: CDR1 MDHEN and CDR2 SYDVKM. V lost 4 bases and J lost 5, with 14 bases in between. This CDR3 is 14 amino acids long. CDR3 coding DNA: TGTGCCAGCAGTTCGCCGGGAGGGATTTATGGCTACACCTTC. Amino acid sequence: CASSSPGGIYGYTF.

The chain has TRBV5-6 and TRBJ1-1; D unresolved. In germline, CDR1 is SGHDT, CDR2 YYEEEE. Trimming took off 4 bases at V and 1 base at J, with 14 bases between the two ends. CDR3 length equals 15 residues. Written as DNA, the CDR3 is TGTGCCAGCAGCGGAGAAGGGAATTCGAACACTGAAGCTTTCTTT. Translated, it gives CASSGEGNSNTEAFF. The whole variable domain, filled in from reference TRBV5-6 and TRBJ1-1, reads DAGVTQSPTHLIKTRGQQVTLRCSPKSGHDTVSWYQQALGQGPQFIFQYYEEEERQRGNFPDRFSGHQFPNYSSELNVNALLLGDSALYLCASSGEGNSNTEAFFGQGTRLTVV.

The rearrangement links TRBV5-1 to TRBJ2-1, with 8 bases matching TRBD2. Germline CDR1 is SGHRS and CDR2 is YFSETQ. The ends lost 7 bases at V and 6 bases at J; junction bases unmatched: 18. The CDR3 loop spans 17 amino acids. Here the CDR3 reads CASSPSEAGVGFNEQFF. Written as DNA, the CDR3 is TGCGCCAGCTCTCCTAGCGAAGCGGGGGTCGGCTTCAATGAGCAGTTCTTC.

To note about this clone: At one end, the junction sequence differs from germline, possibly due to a read error. The J gene is TRBJ1-4, the V gene TRBV6-5; D unclear. There are 12 residues in the CDR3. Germline CDR1 and CDR2: MNHEY and SVGAGI. The DNA of the CDR3 is TGTGCCAGCGGTTACGGAAATGAAAAACTGTTTTTT. Its protein product is CASGYGNEKLFF.

The chain has TRBV27 and TRBJ2-7; D is perhaps TRBD2 (6 bases). Germline assignment: CDR1 MNHEY and CDR2 SMNVEV (reference sequence). CDR3 length: 14 amino acids. V was pared by 6 bases and J by 7 bases, with 19 bases between. The CDR3 here is CASRPRGSRREQYF. The CDR3, as DNA: TGTGCCAGCAGGCCCCGGGGGAGTAGGCGTGAGCAGTACTTC.

Only a few counts were recorded for this clone. The V call is TRBV5-1, the J call TRBJ2-5, with D maybe TRBD2 (5 bases). Germline values: CDR1 SGHRS, CDR2 YFSETQ. The CDR3 length is 15 residues. V was clipped by 2 bases and J by 0 bases, with 11 bases between them. CDR3 sequence reads: CASSLRSGDQETQYF. The CDR3 DNA reads TGCGCCAGCAGCTTACGGAGCGGAGACCAAGAGACCCAGTACTTC.

This chain joins TRBV5-1 and TRBJ2-7; D ambiguous. The CDR3 is 13 residues long. Germline V gene data show CDR1 as SGHRS and CDR2 as YFSETQ. Trimming stripped 0 bases from V and 4 bases from J, with 8 bases between. The CDR3 loop reads CASSLGSVYEQYF. CDR3 bases: TGCGCCAGCAGCTTGGGGTCAGTTTACGAGCAGTACTTC.

A word on this clone: An end of the junction differs from the germline gene, which may be a read error. The chain employs TRBV4-2 and TRBJ1-2; D gene uncertain. The CDR3 totals 14 residues. Germline V gene lookup returns CDR1 LGHNA and CDR2 YNFKEQ. CDR3: CASSQLGLDGGYAF. CDR3 nucleotides: TGTGCCAGCAGCCAATTAGGACTTGATGGCGGCTACGCCTTC.

Only a few counts were recorded for this clone. This specimen includes other DNA sequences encoding the same CDR3. The chain recombines TRBV7-3 with TRBJ2-2; D may be TRBD1 (6 bases). This CDR3 has 13 amino acids. The germline V gene encodes CDR1 SGHTA and CDR2 FQGTGA. The V and J ends lost 4 bases and 5 bases respectively, with 8 bases between them. The CDR3 here is CASSSTGTGELFF. The CDR3 bases are TGTGCCAGCAGCTCAACAGGGACCGGGGAGCTGTTTTTT.

The chain employs TRBV9 and TRBJ2-2; 7 bases are shared with TRBD1. From germline, CDR1 is SGDLS and CDR2 YYNGEE. The length of the CDR3 is 15 residues. V lost 0 bases and J lost 4; bases outside the gene matches: 3. DNA for the CDR3: TGTGCCAGCAGCGTAGGTCGACAGGGCACCGGGGAGCTGTTTTTT. Its protein product is CASSVGRQGTGELFF. The entire variable domain, with the rest obtained from reference TRBV9 and TRBJ2-2, is as follows: DSGVTQTPKHLITATGQRVTLRCSPRSGDLSVYWYQQSLDQGLQFLIQYYNGEERAKGNILERFSAQQFPDLHSELNLSSLELGDSALYFCASSVGRQGTGELFFGEGSRLTVL.

The rearrangement links TRBV18 to TRBJ2-7; 7 bases agree with TRBD2. This CDR3 has 14 residues. V was clipped by 8 bases and J by 2 bases; unmatched bases: 9. CDR1 KGHSH and CDR2 LQKENI come from the germline V gene. The chain's CDR3 is CASGRDGPTYEQYF. In nucleotides, the CDR3 is TGTGCCAGCGGGAGGGACGGACCAACCTACGAGCAGTACTTC. Supplemented by reference TRBV18 and TRBJ2-7, the full variable domain reads NAGVMQNPRHLVRRRGQEARLRCSPMKGHSHVYWYRQLPEEGLKFMVYLQKENIIDESGMPKERFSAEFPKEGPSILRIQQVVRGDSAAYFCASGRDGPTYEQYFGPGTRLTVT.

The chain has TRBV5-1 and TRBJ1-1; tentatively, D is TRBD1 (6 bases). The V gene lost 5 bases and the J gene lost 6 bases, with 17 bases spanning the gap. The germline V gene has CDR1 SGHRS and CDR2 YFSETQ. The CDR3 is 14 residues long. The CDR3 is CASSKSDSGAEAFF. CDR3 coding DNA: TGCGCCAGCAGTAAATCGGACAGCGGCGCTGAAGCTTTCTTT.

This clone was counted a single time. The chain couples TRBV28 to TRBJ2-7; 8 nucleotides agree with TRBD2. CDR3 length equals 16 residues. Trimming took 3 bases from V and 5 from J; bases not matched to a gene: 12. The germline gives CDR1 MDHEN, CDR2 SYDVKM. The CDR3 loop is CASSFSSAGVPHEQYF. CDR3 nucleotides: TGTGCCAGCAGTTTTTCCTCAGCGGGAGTCCCCCACGAGCAGTACTTC.

The chain uses TRBV4-2 and TRBJ2-5; 10 bases agree with TRBD1. Germline CDR1 and CDR2: LGHNA and YNFKEQ. CDR3 length: 14 residues. Trimming removed 4 bases from V and 3 bases from J; junction bases left unmatched: 2. The CDR3 sequence is CASSRGTGEETQYF. CDR3 nucleotides: TGTGCCAGCAGCCGCGGGACAGGGGAAGAGACCCAGTACTTC.

This clone is a singleton in its sample. The chain couples TRBV30 to TRBJ2-5; 9 positions agree with TRBD1. The J call may be in error: the DNA end matches TRBJ2-7 better. The CDR3 extends over 13 amino acids. The V gene's germline CDR1 is GTSNPN and CDR2 SVGIG (reference sequence). CDR3 in DNA: TGTGCCTGGGCCAGGGACAGGGCCTACGAGCAGTACTTC. Its translation is CAWARDRAYEQYF.

This sequence joins TRBV29-1 and TRBJ2-3; 13 bases match TRBD2. With V trimmed by 4 bases and J by 3 bases, 4 bases remained unmatched. The CDR3 has 15 residues. From germline, CDR1 is SQVTM and CDR2 ANQGSEA. The CDR3 loop is CSVGMTSGRTDTQYF. DNA for the CDR3: TGCAGCGTTGGGATGACTAGCGGGAGGACAGATACGCAGTATTTT.

This sequence joins TRBV10-3 and TRBJ2-3; the D gene could be TRBD1 or TRBD2 (5 bases each). This CDR3 has 19 amino acids. With 4 bases removed from V and 4 bases from J, the gap between germline ends came to 27 bases. Germline V lookup: CDR1 ENHRY, CDR2 SYGVKD. The CDR3 spells CAISGVSGRASRRADTQYF. In DNA form, the CDR3 reads TGTGCCATCAGTGGGGTGTCGGGGCGGGCATCCAGGCGGGCAGATACGCAGTATTTT.

V usage is TRBV28 and J usage is TRBJ2-7; perhaps TRBD1 as D (6 bases). This CDR3 is 15 amino acids long. Trimming took 2 bases from V and 3 from J, leaving 14 bases between them. The V gene's germline CDR1 is MDHEN and CDR2 SYDVKM. This CDR3 is CASSLQGTQYYEQYF. The CDR3 DNA reads TGTGCCAGCAGTTTACAGGGGACCCAATACTACGAGCAGTACTTC.

As to this clone: This clone may be a read error of a much larger clone one base away. Other nucleotide sequences in the sample specify the same CDR3. This chain joins TRBV7-2 and TRBJ2-5; D uncertain. The germline CDR1 and CDR2 sequences are SGHTA and FQGNSA. Deletions cut 0 bases from V and 5 bases from J, with 7 bases between. The CDR3 contains 13 residues. CDR3 DNA: TGTGCCAGCAGCTTAGCGGGCACTGAGACCCAGTACTTC. Its protein product is CASSLAGTETQYF.

The CDR3 region has the DNA TGTGCCAGCAGCTTACGGACAGAAAACTACGAGCAGTACTTC. Translation gives CASSLRTENYEQYF. J is TRBJ2-7 and V is TRBV7-9; D perhaps matches TRBD1 (6 bases). There are 14 residues in the CDR3. The V and J ends lost 2 bases and 3 bases respectively, with 11 bases between them. Germline V gene lookup returns CDR1 SEHNR and CDR2 FQNEAQ (reference sequence).

The sample holds a few counts of this clone. The same CDR3 also results from other DNA sequences found in this sample. This chain links TRBV27 with TRBJ2-5, with a possible D match to TRBD2 (6 bases). The V end lost 3 bases, the J end lost 4 bases, and 9 bases lay between the germline ends. This CDR3 comprises 13 residues. The germline V gene has CDR1 MNHEY and CDR2 SMNVEV (reference sequence). CDR3 sequence (DNA): TGTGCCAGCAGTTTGCGGGGCGGAGAGACCCAGTACTTC. It codes for CASSLRGGETQYF.

The CDR3 DNA sequence: TGTGCCAGCAGTTTCGGGTTTGGACAGGGGGACACTGAAGCTTTCTTT. Translation: CASSFGFGQGDTEAFF. This chain joins TRBV28 and TRBJ1-1; 10 nucleotides align to TRBD1. The CDR3 consists of 16 residues. Trimming cost V 3 bases and J 3 bases; bases outside gene matches: 7. The germline V gene encodes CDR1 MDHEN and CDR2 SYDVKM.

This clone was picked up one time. The V and J genes are TRBV4-1 and TRBJ1-5; no clear D gene. Trimming removed 4 bases at V and 6 bases at J, with 16 bases between. The CDR3 has 15 residues. Germline V gene lookup returns CDR1 MGHRA and CDR2 YSYEKL. CDR3 residues: CASSRIPGPGQPQHF. CDR3 nucleotides: TGCGCCAGCAGCCGAATACCCGGGCCCGGTCAGCCCCAGCATTTT.

The chain uses TRBV2 and TRBJ2-5; perhaps TRBD1 as D (8 bases). Germline assignment: CDR1 SNHLY and CDR2 FYNNEI. V lost 4 bases and J lost 1, with 19 bases in between. The CDR3 extends over 17 amino acids. The CDR3 DNA sequence: TGTGCCAGCAGTGTTGCAGGGGGCGCGGGGGTCCAAGAGACCCAGTACTTC. It yields the protein CASSVAGGAGVQETQYF.